The 18 T cell receptor beta chains given below trace back to one sample, sequenced in a study of beta chain features in type 1 diabetes. Since all of the isolated RNA was reverse transcribed, expressed TCRB transcripts were what got sequenced. Sequenced by immunoSEQ multiplex PCR; TCRdb stores in-frame clones only, minus some. This sample has 250,000 to 400,000 clones, with around 13% found just once. The sequencing sample was made of central memory CD4+ T cells from blood. These receptors were collected from a man in his thirties or forties in good health.

The V and J genes are TRBV7-3 and TRBJ2-5, with TRBD2 as a possible D gene (5 bases). This CDR3 is built from 13 residues. Germline CDR1 SGHTA, CDR2 FQGTGA. V lost 5 bases and J lost 2, with 9 bases in between. CDR3 sequence: CASSPGVQETQYF. CDR3 DNA sequence: TGTGCCAGCAGCCCCGGGGTACAAGAGACCCAGTACTTC.

This chain links TRBV6-1 with TRBJ2-4; D possibly corresponds to TRBD2 (6 bases). The CDR3 is 18 residues long. V lost 1 base to trimming and J lost 0 bases, with 16 bases between them. The germline V gene encodes CDR1 MNHNS and CDR2 SASEGT. CDR3 coding DNA: TGTGCCAGCAGTGAAGTTCGGAGGAGGGAACTAGCCAAAAACATTCAGTACTTC. Protein sequence: CASSEVRRRELAKNIQYF.

This clone was recorded at least ten times. The chain carries TRBV2 and TRBJ2-3, with 13 nucleotides matching TRBD2. The CDR3 contains 15 residues. The germline gives CDR1 SNHLY, CDR2 FYNNEI. V was pared by 6 bases and J by 6 bases, with 6 bases of the junction left unmatched. The CDR3 DNA reads as TGTGCCAGCAGATTACTAGCGGGAGGGCCGGATACGCAGTATTTT. This sequence encodes CASRLLAGGPDTQYF.

This clone was seen a single time. This chain links TRBV18 with TRBJ1-1, with D maybe TRBD1 (6 bases). The V gene's germline CDR1 is KGHSH and CDR2 LQKENI. The CDR3 runs to 12 residues. V lost 6 bases and J lost 10, with 15 bases in between. Written as DNA, the CDR3 is TGTGCCAGCTCGTCCAAACAGGGTGGAGCTTTCTTT. It yields the protein CASSSKQGGAFF.

The rearrangement uses TRBV9 and TRBJ2-1; D may be TRBD2 (5 bases). The CDR3 length is 13 residues. Trimming took 3 bases from V and 4 from J, leaving 8 bases between them. Germline-derived CDR1 and CDR2 are SGDLS and YYNGEE. The CDR3 loop reads CASSASPYNEQFF. The CDR3 bases are TGTGCCAGCAGCGCTAGCCCATACAATGAGCAGTTCTTC.

The rearrangement links TRBV28 to TRBJ1-6; D remains unclear. The CDR3 consists of 14 residues. CDR1 and CDR2 from the germline V gene are MDHEN and SYDVKM. Trimming removed 3 bases from V and 8 bases from J, with 11 bases in between. The DNA for the CDR3 is TGTGCCAGCAGTTTTGGCGGTGGAGATTCACCCCTCCACTTT. It is translated as CASSFGGGDSPLHF.

As concerns this clone: The same CDR3 also results from other DNA sequences found in this sample. The rearrangement joins TRBV18 to TRBJ1-2; 8 bases agree with TRBD1. This CDR3 spans 14 amino acids. Germline V gene sequence: CDR1 KGHSH, CDR2 LQKENI. The V gene end was trimmed by 5 bases and the J gene end by 6 bases; junction bases not matched to a gene: 8. CDR3 in DNA: TGTGCCAGCTCATCCGGGACAGGCCTAGATGGCTACACCTTC. It translates to CASSSGTGLDGYTF.

The V and J genes are TRBV4-3 and TRBJ2-7; tentative D call: TRBD1 (5 bases). The germline CDR1 and CDR2 sequences are LGHNA and YSLEER. The V and J ends lost 1 base and 5 bases respectively, with 12 bases between them. This CDR3 is 14 amino acids long. The CDR3 DNA reads as TGCGCCAGCAGCCAAGCCCTACAGGAGAACGAGCAGTACTTC. Translation: CASSQALQENEQYF.

This clone has ten or more counts. The CDR3 coding sequence is TGTGCCATCAATGGGGGGCCTGGTGAAAAACTGTTTTTT. Its translation: CAINGGPGEKLFF. The chain couples TRBV10-3 to TRBJ1-4, with D perhaps TRBD1 (6 bases). V gave up 7 bases and J gave up 7 bases, with 13 bases separating them. Germline assignment: CDR1 ENHRY and CDR2 SYGVKD. The CDR3 consists of 13 residues.

The gene calls are TRBV27 and TRBJ2-3; 9 nucleotides align to TRBD2. V dropped 7 bases and J dropped 2; count of bases not matched to a gene: 7. The CDR3 sequence is 15 residues long. Per germline, CDR1 MNHEY and CDR2 SMNVEV (reference sequence). The CDR3 DNA follows: TGTGCCAGCAACGTCGCGGGGGGGTCCACAGATACGCAGTATTTT. Translating gives CASNVAGGSTDTQYF.

The chain couples TRBV25-1 to TRBJ2-5, with D perhaps TRBD2 (6 bases). Germline V gives CDR1 MGHDK, CDR2 SYGVNS. The CDR3 is made up of 15 amino acids. The V end was cut by 7 bases, the J end by 5 bases, with 20 bases between. CDR3 nucleotides: TGTGCCAGCATGGCCCGGGGTGCTAGCGATGAGACCCAGTACTTC. Its translation: CASMARGASDETQYF.

This rearrangement joins TRBV11-3 to TRBJ2-3, with TRBD1 as a possible D gene (5 bases). V dropped 5 bases and J dropped 1 base, with 13 bases sitting between them. The CDR3 is made up of 15 amino acids. The germline CDR1 and CDR2 sequences are SGHNT and YENEEA. DNA for the CDR3: TGTGCCAGCAGCCTCAGGGCTATCCGCACAGATACGCAGTATTTT. Translation: CASSLRAIRTDTQYF. Full variable domain (missing parts from reference TRBV11-3 and TRBJ2-3): EAGVVQSPRYKIIEKKQPVAFWCNPISGHNTLYWYLQNLGQGPELLIRYENEEAVDDSQLPKDRFSAERLKGVDSTLKIQPAELGDSAVYLCASSLRAIRTDTQYFGPGTRLTVL.

The V gene is TRBV11-1, the J gene TRBJ2-3; 14 nucleotides match TRBD2. J lost 1 base, V lost 5 bases, and 2 bases had no gene match. CDR1 is SGHAT and CDR2 is FQDESV in the germline V gene (reference sequence). This CDR3 region has 16 residues. In DNA, the CDR3 is TGTGCCAGCAGCCGACTAGCGGGAGGGGGCACAGATACGCAGTATTTT. It is translated as CASSRLAGGGTDTQYF.

The V gene is TRBV6-6, the J gene TRBJ2-3; no clear D. CDR1 and CDR2 (germline): MNHNY, SVGAGI (reference sequence). The V end lost 4 bases, the J end lost 2 bases, and 4 bases lay between the germline ends. The CDR3 sequence is 12 residues long. The CDR3 is CASSSTTDTQYF. The CDR3 DNA sequence: TGTGCCAGCAGTTCTACCACAGATACGCAGTATTTT.

The chain couples TRBV12-1 to TRBJ2-7; no DNA check was done on the table's D call, TRBD1. TRBV12-1 corresponds to a pseudogene. The length of the CDR3 is 17 residues. The CDR3 is CASSRPPEGENSYEQYV. CDR3 sequence (DNA): TGTGCCAGCAGCCGTCCCCCTGAGGGGGAGAACTCCTACGAGCAGTACGTC.

The chain has TRBV2 and TRBJ1-2; D gene unclear. The CDR3 consists of 12 residues. The V end was cut by 8 bases, the J end by 0 bases, with 7 bases between. The germline CDR1 and CDR2 sequences are SNHLY and FYNNEI. The CDR3 is CASRAANYGYTF. The CDR3 DNA is TGTGCCAGCCGCGCCGCTAACTATGGCTACACCTTC.

This clone was seen a few times. One end of the junction does not line up with germline, which may come from a read error. This chain connects TRBV7-2 to TRBJ2-1; 8 bases map to TRBD2. Germline V gives CDR1 SGHTA, CDR2 FQGNSA. The CDR3 runs to 16 residues. Here the CDR3 DNA reads TGCGCCAGCAGCCAGGGATCCGGGACTAGAAATTGGGAGCAGTTCTTC. This sequence encodes CASSQGSGTRNWEQFF.

The V and J genes are TRBV5-4 and TRBJ2-5, with 7 bases matching TRBD2. Germline V gene data show CDR1 as SGHNT and CDR2 as YYREEE (reference sequence). This CDR3 is built from 16 residues. V was pared by 0 bases and J by 2 bases, with 7 bases of the junction left unmatched. In DNA form, the CDR3 reads TGTGCCAGCAGCTTGGGAGAAGCGGGAACACAAGAGACCCAGTACTTC. As protein: CASSLGEAGTQETQYF.